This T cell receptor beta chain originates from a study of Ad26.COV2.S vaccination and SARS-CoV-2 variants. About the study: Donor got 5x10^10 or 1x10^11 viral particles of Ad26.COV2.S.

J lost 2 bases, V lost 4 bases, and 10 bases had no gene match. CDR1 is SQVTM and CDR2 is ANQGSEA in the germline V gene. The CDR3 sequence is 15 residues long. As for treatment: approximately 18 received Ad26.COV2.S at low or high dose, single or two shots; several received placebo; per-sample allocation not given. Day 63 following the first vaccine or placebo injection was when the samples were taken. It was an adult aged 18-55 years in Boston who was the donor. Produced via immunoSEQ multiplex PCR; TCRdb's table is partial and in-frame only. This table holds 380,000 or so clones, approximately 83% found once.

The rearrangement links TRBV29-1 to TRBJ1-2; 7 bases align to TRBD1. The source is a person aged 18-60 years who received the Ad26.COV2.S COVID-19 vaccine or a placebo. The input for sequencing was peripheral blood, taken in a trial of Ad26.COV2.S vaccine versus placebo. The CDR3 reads CSVARRGRENYGYTF. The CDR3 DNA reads TGCAGCGTTGCCAGGAGGGGGCGCGAAAACTATGGCTACACCTTC.